The source of this TCR beta chain is a study of OX40 agonist ivuxolimab in advanced cancers. General observations from the study: CD4+ and CD8+ T cells in blood underwent clonal expansion by week 6 at 0.1 to 3.0 mg/kg. Some patients without response likewise showed low normalized clonal expansion.

Trimming removed 6 bases from V and 1 base from J, with 16 bases in between. Germline V lookup: CDR1 SGHTA, CDR2 FQGNSA. The CDR3 length is 15 residues. Profiling relied on immunoSEQ multiplex PCR, and the TCRdb table lists in-frame clones only, not all of them. The sample holds tens of thousands of clones, around 86% seen once. This clone was seen more than once but under ten times. Antigen unknown. The clonotype was recovered from an adult with an advanced solid tumor such as melanoma, head and neck, liver or kidney cancer. The rearrangement uses TRBV7-2 and TRBJ2-7; D unresolved. The specimen comprised CD4+ or CD8+ T cells sorted from blood, sampled in a trial of the OX40 agonist ivuxolimab. The CDR3 nucleotides read TGTGCCAGCAGAAACAACGTCCAGGTTTCCTACGAGCAGTACTTC. Encoded protein: CASRNNVQVSYEQYF. Filled out from reference TRBV7-2 and TRBJ2-7, the complete variable domain reads GAGVSQSPSNKVTEKGKDVELRCDPISGHTALYWYRQSLGQGLEFLIYFQGNSAPDKSGLPSDRFSAERTGGSVSTLTIQRTQQEDSAVYLCASRNNVQVSYEQYFGPGTRLTVT.